The clone carrying this T cell receptor (beta chain) was counted at least ten times. Its matching antigen is unknown. This specimen belongs to a study of identical twins. General study points: The authors noted that invariant MAIT and iNKT cells could partly confound zero-insertion analyses. Insertions were fewer in abundant cord blood beta clonotypes, whereas memory repertoires showed none of this pattern.

With template switching, a universal primer site was added, and the cDNA carried unique molecular identifiers. MiXCR, applied by TCRdb to the 5' RACE reads, yields one record per CDR3 protein. The sample lists hundreds of thousands of distinct CDR3 sequences, roughly 7% occurring once. Germline loops: CDR1 KGHSH, CDR2 LQKENI. This CDR3 is 15 amino acids long. V was cut by 2 bases and J by 8 bases, with 15 bases left in between. This sample was also put to use in a study of yellow fever vaccine responses in identical twins. As that report states: Reports say the vaccine T cell response in twins looked partly convergent and partly personalized.

V and J are TRBV18 and TRBJ1-4, with D maybe TRBD1 (5 bases). The source is a woman aged 18-29 years in good health. The sample was memory (CD45RO+) T cells sorted from blood. CDR3 protein: CASSPEGFREEKLFF. CDR3 bases: TGTGCCAGCTCACCAGAGGGGTTCAGGGAAGAAAAACTGTTTTTT.